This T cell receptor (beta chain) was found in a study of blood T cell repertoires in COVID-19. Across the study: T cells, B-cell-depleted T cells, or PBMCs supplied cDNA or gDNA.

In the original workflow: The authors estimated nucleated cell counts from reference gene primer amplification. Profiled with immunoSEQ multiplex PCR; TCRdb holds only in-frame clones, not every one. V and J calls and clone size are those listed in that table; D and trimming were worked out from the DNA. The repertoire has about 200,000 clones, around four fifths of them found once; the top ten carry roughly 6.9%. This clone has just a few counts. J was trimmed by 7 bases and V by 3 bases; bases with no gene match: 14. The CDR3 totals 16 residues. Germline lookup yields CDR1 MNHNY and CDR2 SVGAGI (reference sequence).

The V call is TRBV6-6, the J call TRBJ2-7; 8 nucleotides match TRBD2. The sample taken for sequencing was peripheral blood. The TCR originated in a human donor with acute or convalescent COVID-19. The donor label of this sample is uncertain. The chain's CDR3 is CASSYGSGGARGEQYF. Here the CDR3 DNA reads TGTGCCAGCAGTTATGGCTCGGGGGGGGCCAGGGGAGAGCAGTACTTC.